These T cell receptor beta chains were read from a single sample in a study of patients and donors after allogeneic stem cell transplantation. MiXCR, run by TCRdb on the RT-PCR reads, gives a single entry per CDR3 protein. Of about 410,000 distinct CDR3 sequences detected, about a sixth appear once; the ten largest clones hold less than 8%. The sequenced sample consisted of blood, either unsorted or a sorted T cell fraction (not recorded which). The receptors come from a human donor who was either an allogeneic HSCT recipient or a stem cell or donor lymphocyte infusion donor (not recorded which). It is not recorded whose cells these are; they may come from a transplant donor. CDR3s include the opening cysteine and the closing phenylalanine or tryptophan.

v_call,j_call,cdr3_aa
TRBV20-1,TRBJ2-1,CSATSSTGYYNEQFF
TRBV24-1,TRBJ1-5,CATSEANKKPQHF
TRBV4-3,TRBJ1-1,CASSQEIQGTDTEAFF
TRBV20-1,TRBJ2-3,CSARRDGGRRDTQYF
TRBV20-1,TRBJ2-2,CSAPFPGGYTGELFF
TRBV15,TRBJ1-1,CATSRDRAGTEAFF
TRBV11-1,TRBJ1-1,CASSLKGSTEAFF
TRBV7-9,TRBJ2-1,CASVEANEQFF
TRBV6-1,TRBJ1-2,CASSEFQVGYGYTF
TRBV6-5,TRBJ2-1,CASSYRFIGSGGYNEQFF
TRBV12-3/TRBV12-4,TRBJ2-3,CASSPDRLAGEADTQYF
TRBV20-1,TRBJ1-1,CSANRDRGLEAFF
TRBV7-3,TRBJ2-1,CASSSATANEQFF
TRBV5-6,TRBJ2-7,CASSLGAGGDYEQYF
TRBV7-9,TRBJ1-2,CASSFWVFGYGYTF
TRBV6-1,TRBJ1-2,CASSIGRGRVDYGYTF
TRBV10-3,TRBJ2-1,CAIYDRGVNNEQFF
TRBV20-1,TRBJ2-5,CSARPRGGPETQYF
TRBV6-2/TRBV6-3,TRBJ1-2,CASMRGLMGYTF
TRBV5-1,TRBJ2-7,CASSLGWSKSSYEQYF